This TCR beta chain was sequenced for a study of regulatory T cells in long-lasting Graves disease. General observations from the study: New patients shared over 900 public clonotypes, and persistent patients shared more, with under 3,000.

Time point given: newly diagnosed GD, antithyroid drugs for less than 3 months. RNA from PBMCs was the source of the TCR library. Arm-PCR of CDR3 regions with iRepertoire HTBI primers generated TCR beta libraries. Each CDR3 protein is one row after TCRdb ran MiXCR on the multiplex PCR reads. Of around 250,000 distinct CDR3 sequences detected, approximately 20% appear once; the ten largest clones hold 14%. This clonotype has a count of ten or more. Its antigen is unknown. Another study also made use of these data, one on T cells in Graves' hyperthyroidism and ophthalmopathy. From that paper: TCR CDR3 regions were first amplified by RT-PCR with HTBI primers.

The source was peripheral blood mononuclear cells (PBMCs), collected at new diagnosis, from a patient treated with antithyroid drugs. This receptor was identified in a young woman with Graves disease.

CDR3 amino acids: CASSMGQYYGYTF. The CDR3 DNA reads TGTGCCAGTAGTATGGGCCAGTACTATGGCTACACCTTC. The V gene is TRBV19, the J gene TRBJ1-2; D gene ambiguous. This CDR3 is 13 amino acids long. From germline, CDR1 is LNHDA and CDR2 SQIVND (reference sequence). The V end lost 3 bases, the J end lost 3 bases, and 8 bases lay between the germline ends.